The entry below gives a single T cell receptor (beta chain) sequence along with its context. The antigen remains unidentified. The germline gives CDR1 LGHNA, CDR2 YNFKEQ. There are 14 residues in the CDR3. With 3 bases clipped from V and 8 bases from J, the junction kept 7 bases outside the gene matches. The sample belongs to a study of cytomegalovirus exposure and HLA in healthy donors. Points from the study as a whole: Diagnosis of cytomegalovirus status made by the classifier reportedly showed high specificity and sensitivity. It was approximately 150 TCR beta chains that were listed as cytomegalovirus-associated.

Profiled with immunoSEQ multiplex PCR; TCRdb holds only in-frame clones, not every one. Found here are about 140,000 clones, 84% of them singletons; the top ten hold roughly 1.4%. This receptor was obtained from a woman in her twenties or thirties in good health and CMV-seronegative. The sequenced sample consisted of PBMCs. This chain joins TRBV4-2 and TRBJ2-1; 7 bases line up with TRBD2. CDR3 residues: CASSQSSLAHEQFF. The CDR3 region has the DNA TGTGCCAGCAGCCAGAGTTCACTAGCGCATGAGCAGTTCTTC.